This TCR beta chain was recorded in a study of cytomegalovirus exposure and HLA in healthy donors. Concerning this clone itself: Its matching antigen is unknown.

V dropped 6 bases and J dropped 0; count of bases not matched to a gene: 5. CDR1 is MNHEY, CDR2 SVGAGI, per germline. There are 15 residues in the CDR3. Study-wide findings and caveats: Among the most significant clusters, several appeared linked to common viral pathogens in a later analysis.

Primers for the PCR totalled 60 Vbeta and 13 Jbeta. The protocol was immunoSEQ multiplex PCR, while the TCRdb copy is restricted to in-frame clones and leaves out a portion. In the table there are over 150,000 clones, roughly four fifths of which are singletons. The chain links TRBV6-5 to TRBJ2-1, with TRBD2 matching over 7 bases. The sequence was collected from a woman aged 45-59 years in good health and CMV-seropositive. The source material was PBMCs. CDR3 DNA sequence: TGTGCCAGCAGGCTAGCGGCAAGCTCCTACAATGAGCAGTTCTTC. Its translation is CASRLAASSYNEQFF.